Below, one T cell receptor (beta chain) is given with its context. Germline CDR1 is LGHNA and CDR2 is YNFKEQ. V gave up 5 bases and J gave up 2 bases, with 21 bases separating them. This CDR3 is built from 17 residues. This sample was taken from a study of blood T cell repertoires in COVID-19. Study-wide background: Both acute and convalescent COVID-19 samples were obtained from the United States, Italy and Spain. From T cells, B-cell-depleted T cells, or PBMCs came the material, which was cDNA or gDNA.

Original handling: Amplification of reference gene primers provided the estimated nucleated cell counts. This table comes from immunoSEQ multiplex PCR, and its TCRdb copy is limited to in-frame clones, with some not included. The V and J calls and clone size come from that table; D and trimming were worked out from the DNA. The data hold about 310,000 clones, with approximately 86% observed a single time. J is TRBJ2-5 and V is TRBV4-2, with D perhaps TRBD2 (7 bases). This sequence was found in a man aged 70-80 years with acute or convalescent COVID-19. The sample comprised peripheral blood. CDR3 loop: CASSEPIGGGDQETQYF. CDR3 DNA sequence: TGTGCCAGCAGCGAGCCCATAGGGGGAGGGGATCAAGAGACCCAGTACTTC.